These T cell receptor beta chains were read from a single sample in a study of PD-L1 blockade in urothelial cancer. Repertoires were generated with immunoSEQ multiplex PCR, while TCRdb's copy carries only in-frame clones and drops some. The table lists 50,000 to 65,000 clones, 65% to 90% of them singletons. Source: PBMCs, taken around atezolizumab (anti-PD-L1) treatment. The receptors come from a man in his sixties or seventies with urothelial cancer. CDR3s include the opening cysteine and the closing phenylalanine or tryptophan. The order of the fields is CDR3 length, J gene, clone size, D gene, V gene, CDR3 DNA, CDR3 protein. A D gene is named only where the DNA matches it firmly. Size is omitted from some rows. Given values are once, few, many or a class for expanded clones.

15,TRBJ2-7,.,TRBD2,TRBV10-2,TGCGCCAGCATGATTAGGACTAGCGGGTCCTACGAGCAGTACTTC,CASMIRTSGSYEQYF
15,TRBJ2-4,.,TRBD2,TRBV11-1,TGTGCCAGCAGCGAAAGCGGGAGGGCCGGAAACATTCAGTACTTC,CASSESGRAGNIQYF
22,TRBJ2-1,once,TRBD2,TRBV9,TGTGCCAGCAGCGGCAGGGGGTTAAGTATAGCGGGAGGCCCAAGCTCCTACAATGAGCAGTTCTTC,CASSGRGLSIAGGPSSYNEQFF
16,TRBJ1-2,.,.,TRBV12-5,TGTGCTAGTGGTTTGGGGGGGCGCGTCGCTAACTATGGCTACACCTTC,CASGLGGRVANYGYTF
15,TRBJ1-5,few,TRBD1,TRBV5-1,TGCGCCAGCAGCTTGGAAGGGACAGCAGATCAGCCCCAGCATTTT,CASSLEGTADQPQHF
13,TRBJ2-1,few,TRBD2,TRBV9,TGTGCCAGCAGCGGGACTAGCTACAATGAGCAGTTCTTC,CASSGTSYNEQFF
16,TRBJ2-1,.,.,TRBV27,.,CASSTSTSGRGFEQFF
15,TRBJ2-3,once,.,TRBV15,TGTGCCACCAGCAGAGATTTCCAGGGGTCCGATACGCAGTATTTT,CATSRDFQGSDTQYF
15,TRBJ2-7,.,.,TRBV19,TGTGCCAGTAGTATGGGGCTAGCGAGCTCCTACGAGCAGTACTTC,CASSMGLASSYEQYF
15,TRBJ1-2,.,.,TRBV2,TGTGCCAGCGTCGCCCGTCGGGAGACTAACTATGGCTACACCTTC,CASVARRETNYGYTF
13,TRBJ2-5,.,.,TRBV15,TGTGCCACCGCCCGGGACAATAAAGAGACCCAGTACTTC,CATARDNKETQYF
15,TRBJ2-2,.,TRBD2,TRBV5-1,TGCGCCAGCAGCGAGGGGACTAGCGGGACCGGGGAGCTGTTTTTT,CASSEGTSGTGELFF
12,TRBJ2-5,.,.,TRBV30,TGTGCCGGAGGACAGTTGAAAGAGACCCAGTACTTC,CAGGQLKETQYF
14,TRBJ2-3,.,TRBD2,TRBV9,TGTGCCAGCAATAGCGGGAGGGGGACAGATACGCAGTATTTT,CASNSGRGTDTQYF
14,TRBJ1-2,few,.,TRBV6-1,TGTGCCAGCAGTGCCCGGGGAATGGACTATGGCTACACCTTC,CASSARGMDYGYTF
16,TRBJ1-2,once,TRBD1,TRBV6-6,TGTGCCAGCAGTTTCCCTGGACAGGGGGCGCAGAGTGGCTACACCTTC,CASSFPGQGAQSGYTF
13,TRBJ1-1,once,.,TRBV5-1,TGCGCCAGCAGCCCGGACAGTAACACTGAAGCTTTCTTT,CASSPDSNTEAFF
11,TRBJ2-3,.,TRBD2,TRBV18,TGTGCCTGCGGGGAGGGAGATACGCAGTATTTT,CACGEGDTQYF
14,TRBJ2-5,once,.,TRBV7-9,TGTGCCAGCAGCTTAGCCCAGGGGCAAGAGACCCAGTACTTC,CASSLAQGQETQYF
11,TRBJ2-7,.,.,TRBV20-1,TGCAGTGCTACCACAGCTTACGAGCAGTACTTC,CSATTAYEQYF
15,TRBJ1-1,.,.,TRBV5-5,TGTGCCAGCAGCTCGCCCGCAGGGGTGAACACTGAAGCTTTCTTT,CASSSPAGVNTEAFF
14,TRBJ1-5,.,.,TRBV30,TGTGCCTGGAGTAGCAAGGGCGGGAGTCAGCCCCAGCATTTT,CAWSSKGGSQPQHF
13,TRBJ2-5,.,.,TRBV29-1,TGCAGCGGCGAAATACAGGGTGGAGAGACCCAGTACTTC,CSGEIQGGETQYF
17,TRBJ2-1,once,TRBD2,TRBV5-4,TGTGCCAGCAGCTTGGGCGGGGGAGGTTATGGCTACAATGAGCAGTTCTTC,CASSLGGGGYGYNEQFF
14,TRBJ1-5,.,.,TRBV6-1,TGTGCCAGCAGTCACGGGAGTAGCAATCAGCCCCAGCATTTT,CASSHGSSNQPQHF
12,TRBJ1-2,.,.,TRBV2,TGTGCCAGCAGTGAACAGAACTATGGCTACACCTTC,CASSEQNYGYTF
14,TRBJ1-2,.,.,TRBV5-1,TGCGCCAGCAGCCCTATGGGGGGGAGCTATGGCTACACCTTC,CASSPMGGSYGYTF
12,TRBJ2-7,.,TRBD2,TRBV10-3,TGTGCCGGCAGTGGGGGGGATTACGAGCAGTACTTC,CAGSGGDYEQYF
15,TRBJ2-1,.,TRBD1,TRBV5-1,TGCGCCAGCACGCCGGGACAGGCCTCCTACAATGAGCAGTTCTTC,CASTPGQASYNEQFF
13,TRBJ2-5,.,.,TRBV6-5,TGTGCCAGCAAAAGGGAGTACCGAGAGACCCAGTACTTC,CASKREYRETQYF
13,TRBJ1-2,.,.,TRBV18,TGTGCCAGCTCACCACCGATACGTAGTGGCTACACCTTC,CASSPPIRSGYTF
15,TRBJ1-4,.,.,TRBV6-5,TGTGCCAGCAGTTACTCAAAAGGTTTGAGGGAAAAACTGTTTTTT,CASSYSKGLREKLFF
15,TRBJ1-5,.,.,TRBV7-2,TGTGCCAGCAGCCTACCCCCCTTTGACAATCAGCCCCAGCATTTT,CASSLPPFDNQPQHF
13,TRBJ1-2,.,.,TRBV5-8,TGTGCCAGCAGACCTAGACAGGACTATGGCTACACCTTC,CASRPRQDYGYTF
12,TRBJ2-7,.,.,TRBV11-2,TGTGCCAGCAGCTTAGGTTCCTACGAGCAGTACTTC,CASSLGSYEQYF
13,TRBJ2-5,few,TRBD2,TRBV29-1,TGCAGCGCCCCGGGCGGGGGCCAAGAGACCCAGTACTTC,CSAPGGGQETQYF
15,TRBJ1-2,.,.,TRBV7-3,TGTGCCAGCAGCCCTGGGCAGGGGAGAGGGTATGGCTACACCTTC,CASSPGQGRGYGYTF
16,TRBJ2-7,.,TRBD2,TRBV4-1,TGCGCCAGCAGCCAAGCCCCTAGCGGGAGGGTTTACGAGCAGTACTTC,CASSQAPSGRVYEQYF
15,TRBJ1-5,.,.,TRBV28,TGTGCCAGCAGTTTTACACGCAGGGTCAATCAGCCCCAGCATTTT,CASSFTRRVNQPQHF
15,TRBJ2-5,.,.,TRBV27,TGTGCCAGCAGCCGCCTCGCTAGCGCACAAGAGACCCAGTACTTC,CASSRLASAQETQYF
15,TRBJ2-5,.,TRBD1,TRBV6-5,TGTGCCAGCAGTTACCGGGGACAGGGGATAGAGACCCAGTACTTC,CASSYRGQGIETQYF
15,TRBJ2-5,once,.,TRBV2,TGTGCCAGCAGTGAAGCGCAGGGTACTGAGGAGACCCAGTACTTC,CASSEAQGTEETQYF
17,TRBJ1-5,.,.,TRBV19,TGTGCCAGTAGTGCCCGAGGGACTCCGAGTCGCAATCAGCCCCAGCATTTT,CASSARGTPSRNQPQHF
13,TRBJ2-1,.,.,TRBV6-1,TGTGCCAGCACCTCTTTACAACCCGGGTCGCAGTTCTTC,CASTSLQPGSQFF
18,TRBJ2-5,.,TRBD2,TRBV9,TGTGCCAGCAGCGTAGACCGGACTAGCCAACCGTTTCAAGAGACCCAGTACTTC,CASSVDRTSQPFQETQYF
13,TRBJ2-1,.,TRBD2,TRBV29-1,TGCAGCGCCGCGGGGGGTAGGTACAATGAGCAGTTCTTC,CSAAGGRYNEQFF
15,TRBJ2-2,.,TRBD2,TRBV5-4,TGTGCCAGCAGCCTGGGACTAGCGGGGACCGGGGAGCTGTTTTTT,CASSLGLAGTGELFF